The 31 T cell receptor beta chains below all came from one sample that was sequenced in a study of blood T cell repertoires in COVID-19. The method was immunoSEQ multiplex PCR; TCRdb's version includes in-frame clones alone and lacks a portion of them. The sample lists fewer than 500,000 clones, roughly 91% seen once, with roughly 4% in the top ten. The sample was peripheral blood. Receptor source: a woman aged 25 to 39 with acute or convalescent COVID-19.

The V call is TRBV7-6, the J call TRBJ2-4; possibly TRBD1 for D (5 bases). Looked up from germline, CDR1 is SGHVS and CDR2 is FNYEAQ. The CDR3 runs to 16 residues. V dropped 7 bases and J dropped 0 bases, with 16 bases sitting between them. CDR3 region: CASTLQETLAKNIQYF. Here the CDR3 DNA reads TGTGCCAGCACACTACAGGAAACTCTAGCCAAAAACATTCAGTACTTC.

The V gene is TRBV2, the J gene TRBJ2-1; 12 nucleotides line up with TRBD2. The germline V gene has CDR1 SNHLY and CDR2 FYNNEI. The CDR3 totals 16 residues. Trimming at V came to 6 bases and at J to 2 bases, leaving 5 bases not matched to a gene. The CDR3 region is CASRATSGGTYNEQFF. CDR3 nucleotides: TGTGCCAGCAGGGCCACTAGCGGGGGGACCTACAATGAGCAGTTCTTC.

The chain has TRBV5-6 and TRBJ2-2; 7 positions match TRBD1. Germline lookup yields CDR1 SGHDT and CDR2 YYEEEE. The V gene end was trimmed by 1 base and the J gene end by 6 bases; junction bases not matched to a gene: 6. The CDR3 is made up of 15 amino acids. The CDR3 spells CASSLSQGFAGELFF. CDR3 DNA: TGTGCCAGCAGCTTGTCACAGGGGTTTGCCGGGGAGCTGTTTTTT.

The chain employs TRBV7-3 and TRBJ1-1; D gene ambiguous. This CDR3 contains 16 residues. The germline CDR1 and CDR2 sequences are SGHTA and FQGTGA. Deletions cut 5 bases from V and 3 bases from J, with 19 bases between. The CDR3 bases are TGTGCCAGCAGCCAAACGGGAGTCATGACCTACACTGAAGCTTTCTTT. Protein product: CASSQTGVMTYTEAFF.

This chain uses TRBV10-1 with TRBJ1-6; 7 bases line up with TRBD1. The CDR3 is made up of 14 amino acids. From germline, CDR1 is WNHNN and CDR2 SYGVQD (reference sequence). V trimming: 5 bases; J trimming: 6 bases; junction bases outside the gene matches: 4. CDR3 region: CASSSTGVNSPLHF. The CDR3 coding sequence is TGCGCCAGCAGTAGTACAGGGGTTAATTCACCCCTCCACTTT.

This chain connects TRBV28 to TRBJ2-3, with 7 nucleotides matching TRBD2. This CDR3 is 14 amino acids long. CDR1 is MDHEN and CDR2 is SYDVKM in the germline V gene. V lost 6 bases, J lost 5 bases, and 8 bases stayed unmatched. CDR3 bases: TGTGCCAGCAGCTCCTCTTGGGGGGGAGATACGCAGTATTTT. Its protein product is CASSSSWGGDTQYF.

The V call is TRBV10-1, the J call TRBJ2-2; D perhaps matches TRBD2 (5 bases). Germline assignment: CDR1 WNHNN and CDR2 SYGVQD (reference sequence). This CDR3 region has 14 residues. V gave up 0 bases and J gave up 7 bases, with 9 bases separating them. This CDR3 is CASSESWEHGELFF. CDR3 sequence (DNA): TGCGCCAGCAGTGAGTCCTGGGAGCACGGGGAGCTGTTTTTT.

The gene calls are TRBV2 and TRBJ1-4; a possible D gene is TRBD1 (6 bases). This CDR3 has 15 residues. CDR1 is SNHLY, CDR2 FYNNEI, per germline. V lost 4 bases and J 1 base, leaving 10 bases between the germline ends. The CDR3 loop reads CASSAQGKTNEKLFF. CDR3 sequence (DNA): TGTGCCAGCAGTGCTCAGGGGAAAACTAATGAAAAACTGTTTTTT.

The CDR3 here is CASSLIASGGLAYNEQFF. The CDR3 nucleotides are TGTGCCAGCAGTTTAATTGCGAGTGGGGGACTAGCATACAATGAGCAGTTCTTC. The chain couples TRBV27 to TRBJ2-1; TRBD2 matches at 9 bases. The CDR3 contains 18 residues. V gave up 2 bases and J gave up 4 bases; unmatched junction bases: 12. Germline CDR1 and CDR2: MNHEY and SMNVEV (reference sequence).

This chain joins TRBV29-1 and TRBJ2-1; 8 bases line up with TRBD1. CDR1 is SQVTM and CDR2 is ANQGSEA in the germline V gene. V gave up 8 bases and J gave up 4 bases; unmatched junction bases: 7. This CDR3 has 13 residues. The CDR3 here is CSSATGVYNEQFF. For the CDR3, the DNA is TGCAGCTCGGCGACAGGGGTTTACAATGAGCAGTTCTTC.

The chain combines TRBV6-6 with TRBJ1-4; no reliable D call. Germline V lookup: CDR1 MNHNY, CDR2 SVGAGI (reference sequence). CDR3 length: 12 residues. Trimming shortened V by 0 bases and J by 8 bases, and 4 bases separated the two germline ends. The CDR3 protein is CASSYSSEKLFF. CDR3 in DNA: TGTGCCAGCAGTTACTCGTCAGAAAAACTGTTTTTT.

V is TRBV7-9 and J is TRBJ1-2; no clear D. The germline V gene encodes CDR1 SEHNR and CDR2 FQNEAQ (reference sequence). The CDR3 loop spans 14 amino acids. V lost 1 base, J lost 0 bases, and 6 bases lay in between. CDR3 in DNA: TGTGCCAGCAGCTTAGGCCAGGCTAACTATGGCTACACCTTC. Translated: CASSLGQANYGYTF.

The V call is TRBV11-1, the J call TRBJ1-4; TRBD1 might be the D (6 bases). Germline CDR1 reads SGHAT; CDR2 reads FQDESV (reference sequence). The CDR3 loop spans 15 amino acids. The V gene lost 5 bases and the J gene lost 5 bases, with 15 bases spanning the gap. The CDR3 here is CASSPRGGLNEKLFF. DNA of the CDR3: TGTGCCAGCAGCCCCCGGGGGGGCCTCAATGAAAAACTGTTTTTT.

This chain uses TRBV11-2 with TRBJ1-3, with D possibly matching TRBD1 (5 bases). The CDR3 is 16 residues long. Trimming took off 5 bases at V and 2 bases at J, with 16 bases between the two ends. Germline V gene lookup returns CDR1 SGHAT and CDR2 FQNNGV. CDR3 DNA: TGTGCCAGCAGCCCAAACCCAGCAGGGACTGGAAACACCATATATTTT. It is translated as CASSPNPAGTGNTIYF.

The chain joins TRBV3-1 (or the pseudogene TRBV3-2) to TRBJ2-7; D is uncertain. Trimming removed 0 bases from V and 6 bases from J, with 12 bases in between. There are 14 residues in the CDR3. Germline loops: CDR1 LGHDT, CDR2 YNNKEL (reference sequence). CDR3 bases: TGTGCCAGCAGCCAAGATGGGCTGTCGGTCGAGCAGTACTTC. Its protein product is CASSQDGLSVEQYF.

The CDR3 nucleotides read TGCGCCAGCAGCATACTCGGACAGAACACTGAAGCTTTCTTT. It specifies CASSILGQNTEAFF. The rearrangement uses TRBV5-1 and TRBJ1-1; D may be TRBD1 (5 bases). The germline CDR1 and CDR2 sequences are SGHRS and YFSETQ. Trimming stripped 4 bases from V and 1 base from J, with 11 bases between. The CDR3 consists of 14 residues.

This clone was observed a handful of times. V usage is TRBV2 and J usage is TRBJ1-1; the D is unclear. V was shortened by 7 bases and J by 2 bases, with 11 bases between the two germline ends. The CDR3 is made up of 13 amino acids. Germline lookup yields CDR1 SNHLY and CDR2 FYNNEI. The CDR3 spells CASMTRRNTEAFF. The CDR3 DNA sequence: TGTGCCAGCATGACAAGGCGCAACACTGAAGCTTTCTTT.

This clone was seen only once. The genes are TRBV5-1 and TRBJ2-3; 12 nucleotides agree with TRBD1. V shed 3 bases, J shed 2 bases, and the junction held 1 base outside the gene matches. This CDR3 comprises 15 residues. The germline V gene encodes CDR1 SGHRS and CDR2 YFSETQ. The CDR3 nucleotides are TGCGCCAGCAGCTCGGGACAGGGGGCCACAGATACGCAGTATTTT. Translation gives CASSSGQGATDTQYF.

In its sample, this clone was seen once. The chain uses TRBV5-1 and TRBJ2-5, with D perhaps matching TRBD2 (5 bases). Germline V gives CDR1 SGHRS, CDR2 YFSETQ. The CDR3 is 13 amino acids. Trimming pared 3 bases from V and 5 bases from J, leaving 11 bases between. CDR3 nucleotide sequence: TGCGCCAGCAGCTACCTCGGCGGGGAGACCCAGTACTTC. Protein sequence: CASSYLGGETQYF.

This clone was seen just once. The chain uses TRBV7-7 and TRBJ2-5; no reliable D call. CDR1 is SSHAT, CDR2 FNYEAQ, per germline (reference sequence). The CDR3 has 15 amino acids. Trimming left V 1 base short and J 2 bases short, with 11 bases between. This chain's CDR3 is CASSLGVAGQETQYF. The CDR3 nucleotides are TGTGCCAGCAGCTTAGGCGTGGCAGGTCAAGAGACCCAGTACTTC.

The chain joins TRBV3-1 (or the pseudogene TRBV3-2) to TRBJ2-5; 9 bases agree with TRBD2. CDR3 length: 17 residues. Trimming at V came to 1 base and at J to 5 bases, leaving 11 bases not matched to a gene. CDR1 is LGHDT, CDR2 YNNKEL, per germline (reference sequence). Here the CDR3 reads CASSQAASGALRETQYF. The CDR3 region has the DNA TGTGCCAGCAGCCAAGCGGCTAGCGGGGCCCTCCGGGAGACCCAGTACTTC.

This clone was seen only once. The rearrangement uses TRBV5-4 and TRBJ2-4; maybe TRBD1 (6 bases). The CDR3 consists of 15 residues. The V end lost 1 base, the J end lost 1 base, and 9 bases lay between the germline ends. Germline values: CDR1 SGHNT, CDR2 YYREEE (reference sequence). In DNA form, the CDR3 reads TGTGCCAGCAGCTTGTCCGGACAGGCCAAAAACATTCAGTACTTC. Residues: CASSLSGQAKNIQYF.

This chain joins TRBV7-8 and TRBJ1-2, with D perhaps TRBD1 (6 bases). Germline V gene sequence: CDR1 SGHVS, CDR2 FQNEAQ. V lost 3 bases and J lost 8, with 19 bases in between. The CDR3 sequence is 15 residues long. This chain's CDR3 is CASSLLDTGLSGYTF. The CDR3 region has the DNA TGTGCCAGCAGCTTGTTGGATACAGGGCTCAGCGGCTACACCTTC.

The CDR3 DNA follows: TGTGCCAGCAGTCCTCGGGGACAGTTAGAAGAGACCCAGTACTTC. Translated, it gives CASSPRGQLEETQYF. The chain is built from TRBV28 and TRBJ2-5; 7 nucleotides agree with TRBD1. The trim removed 5 bases at V and 3 bases at J, leaving 9 bases unmatched. CDR3 size: 15 residues. The germline gives CDR1 MDHEN, CDR2 SYDVKM.

The V and J genes are TRBV18 and TRBJ2-3; 9 positions agree with TRBD1. The CDR3 length is 16 residues. The V gene's germline CDR1 is KGHSH and CDR2 LQKENI. V lost 3 bases to trimming and J lost 3 bases; unmatched junction nucleotides: 7. CDR3 sequence: CASSPRDRVHTDTQYF. DNA for the CDR3: TGTGCCAGCTCACCCCGGGACAGGGTTCATACAGATACGCAGTATTTT.

The chain recombines TRBV29-1 with TRBJ2-7; D is unresolved. V lost 1 base to trimming and J lost 6 bases, with 7 bases between them. This CDR3 is 11 amino acids long. The germline V gene has CDR1 SQVTM and CDR2 ANQGSEA. CDR3 sequence (DNA): TGCAGCGTTGAAGTGGTGCGCGAGCAGTACTTC. Its translation: CSVEVVREQYF.

A note on this clone: This may be a read error: a much more frequent sequence differs by one nucleotide. This same CDR3 is encoded by further DNA sequences in the sample. J is TRBJ2-5 and V is TRBV3-1 (or the pseudogene TRBV3-2); 9 nucleotides match TRBD2. Germline CDR1 is LGHDT and CDR2 is YNNKEL (reference sequence). The CDR3 runs 19 residues. J gave up 2 bases and V 5 bases, and 18 bases lay outside the gene matches. CDR3: CASSSSKDRGRGGQETQYF. The DNA for the CDR3 is TGTGCCAGCAGCTCCTCCAAAGATCGTGGGCGGGGGGGGCAAGAGACCCAGTACTTC.

The chain carries TRBV20-1 and TRBJ1-5; TRBD1 aligns across 7 bases. The CDR3 sequence is 13 residues long. Germline V gene lookup returns CDR1 DFQATT and CDR2 SNEGSKA (reference sequence). V lost 3 bases, J lost 5 bases, and 4 bases stayed unmatched. CDR3 in DNA: TGCAGTGCTAGTCAGACAGGGCATCAGCCCCAGCATTTT. Translation: CSASQTGHQPQHF.

The CDR3 reads CASRLARQGTGVLTDTQYF. CDR3 coding DNA: TGTGCCAGCAGACTTGCGAGACAGGGGACGGGGGTCCTGACAGATACGCAGTATTTT. V is TRBV7-2 and J is TRBJ2-3; 8 nucleotides align to TRBD1. The CDR3 extends over 19 amino acids. Germline V gene sequence: CDR1 SGHTA, CDR2 FQGNSA. J gave up 3 bases and V 6 bases, and 20 bases lay outside the gene matches.

The chain combines TRBV28 with TRBJ2-2, with 7 bases matching TRBD1. This CDR3 comprises 15 residues. Looked up from germline, CDR1 is MDHEN and CDR2 is SYDVKM. Trimming cost V 8 bases and J 6 bases; bases outside gene matches: 12. As DNA, the CDR3 is TGTGCCAGCCTCGCCGGGGACAGAAATCCCGGGGAGCTGTTTTTT. Translating gives CASLAGDRNPGELFF.

This rearrangement joins TRBV27 to TRBJ1-2; D is unresolved. Germline CDR1 and CDR2: MNHEY and SMNVEV (reference sequence). V was clipped by 9 bases and J by 6 bases, with 8 bases between them. The CDR3 has 10 amino acids. CDR3 sequence (DNA): TGTGCCAGGAGGGAGGATGGCTACACCTTC. The encoded protein is CARREDGYTF.